This T cell receptor (beta chain) was sequenced for a study of CD8+ T cells in alopecia areata. Broader study findings: Scalp clonality, along with expanded CD8+ clones among the top 100, was significantly decreased by tofacitinib. Whether baseline CD8+ expansion is linked to response remains uncertain, given a single nonresponder. Sequencing of scalp samples also includes resident alphabeta T cells from normal skin.

Treatment here: oral pan-JAK inhibitor, 5-10 mg twice daily. It was from PBMCs that CD4+ and CD8+ T cells were sorted. CDR3 length equals 16 residues. Germline V gene data show CDR1 as SGHRS and CDR2 as YFSETQ. The V end was cut by 5 bases, the J end by 0 bases, with 15 bases between. Sequencing templates came from extracted RNA that was reverse transcribed into cDNA. TCRdb keeps only in-frame clones here, not all; method: immunoSEQ multiplex PCR. The sample comprises under 200,000 clones, 50% to 70% of which are singletons, and around 0.91% rests with the top ten. On this clone: The antigen is unknown.

The source is a human donor with alopecia areata. This sequence joins TRBV5-1 and TRBJ2-1; a weak D match, TRBD1 (5 bases). Here the sequenced sample was CD4+ T cells sorted from blood, taken at week 4, from a patient treated with tofacitinib. CDR3 nucleotide sequence: TGCGCCAGCAGAACCCGTAGGGGAAGCTCCTACAATGAGCAGTTCTTC. Translating it yields CASRTRRGSSYNEQFF.